These 8 T cell receptor beta chains were all obtained from the same sample, sequenced in a study of cytomegalovirus exposure and HLA in healthy donors. The PCR made use of 60 Vbeta and 13 Jbeta primers. Generated by immunoSEQ multiplex PCR, the TCRdb table keeps only in-frame clones and is missing some. Of some 180,000 clones in the sample, about 85% were seen once. The specimen was PBMCs. The source is a girl aged 10-17 years in good health and CMV-seropositive.

The J gene is TRBJ1-1, the V gene TRBV19; 10 positions agree with TRBD1. The ends lost 5 bases at V and 7 bases at J; junction bases unmatched: 13. CDR1 and CDR2 (germline): LNHDA, SQIVND (reference sequence). This CDR3 has 16 amino acids. The chain's CDR3 is CASSPRLGTGAVEAFF. DNA for the CDR3: TGTGCCAGTAGTCCACGCCTCGGGACAGGGGCGGTTGAAGCTTTCTTT.

This rearrangement joins TRBV19 to TRBJ2-3; D may be TRBD2 (6 bases). Trimming cost V 2 bases and J 0 bases, with 9 bases left between them. This CDR3 has 15 residues. Germline assignment: CDR1 LNHDA and CDR2 SQIVND (reference sequence). The CDR3 protein is CASSISGTSTDTQYF. For the CDR3, the DNA is TGTGCCAGTAGTATAAGTGGGACTAGCACAGATACGCAGTATTTT.

The V call is TRBV6-5, the J call TRBJ2-7; the D gene is possibly TRBD2 (7 bases). The CDR3 length is 16 residues. Germline-derived CDR1 and CDR2 are MNHEY and SVGAGI. V was clipped by 0 bases and J by 0 bases, with 12 bases between them. CDR3 sequence: CASSYSGGASSYEQYF. The CDR3 nucleotides are TGTGCCAGCAGTTACTCAGGGGGGGCTAGCTCCTACGAGCAGTACTTC.

In this sample, this clone turned up a few times. Written as DNA, the CDR3 is TGCGCCAGCAGCTTGGAGGCAGGGACAGCCTACGAGCAGTACTTC. It yields the protein CASSLEAGTAYEQYF. V is TRBV5-1 and J is TRBJ2-7; TRBD1 agrees at 7 bases. The CDR3 is 15 amino acids. V was clipped by 0 bases and J by 2 bases; unmatched bases: 5. Germline V lookup: CDR1 SGHRS, CDR2 YFSETQ.

This chain links TRBV2 with TRBJ2-7; 7 bases match TRBD1. With V trimmed by 4 bases and J by 2 bases, 2 bases remained unmatched. Germline V gene sequence: CDR1 SNHLY, CDR2 FYNNEI. The CDR3 is 13 amino acids. The CDR3 sequence: CASSARGTYEQYF. CDR3 nucleotides: TGTGCCAGCAGTGCCAGGGGGACCTACGAGCAGTACTTC.

The genes are TRBV5-1 and TRBJ2-2; D is perhaps TRBD1 (5 bases). The germline CDR1 and CDR2 sequences are SGHRS and YFSETQ. CDR3 size: 12 residues. Trimming stripped 4 bases from V and 11 bases from J, with 12 bases between. Here the CDR3 DNA reads TGCGCCAGCAGCCTCAGGGTTGGAGAGCTGTTTTTT. As protein: CASSLRVGELFF. Using reference TRBV5-1 and TRBJ2-2 for the parts outside the CDR3, the full variable domain is KAGVTQTPRYLIKTRGQQVTLSCSPISGHRSVSWYQQTPGQGLQFLFEYFSETQRNKGNFPGRFSGRQFSNSRSEMNVSTLELGDSALYLCASSLRVGELFFGEGSRLTVL.

The chain carries TRBV7-9 and TRBJ2-1, with 12 bases matching TRBD2. After removal of 4 bases from V and 6 bases from J, the junction contained 10 bases not matched to a gene. Germline CDR1 and CDR2: SEHNR and FQNEAQ (reference sequence). This CDR3 spans 17 amino acids. The CDR3 here is CASSSQRGLAGVNEQFF. The CDR3 DNA is TGTGCCAGCAGCTCTCAACGGGGACTAGCGGGCGTCAATGAGCAGTTCTTC. The full variable domain, rest sourced from reference TRBV7-9 and TRBJ2-1, is DTGVSQNPRHKITKRGQNVTFRCDPISEHNRLYWYRQTLGQGPEFLTYFQNEAQLEKSRLLSDRFSAERPKGSFSTLEIQRTEQGDSAMYLCASSSQRGLAGVNEQFFGPGTRLTVL.

This chain links TRBV20-1 with TRBJ1-1; the D gene is possibly TRBD1 (5 bases). Per the germline V gene, CDR1 is DFQATT and CDR2 is SNEGSKA (reference sequence). The CDR3 length is 11 residues. V was clipped by 2 bases and J by 11 bases, with 12 bases between them. CDR3 region: CSARTQGLAFF. The CDR3 bases are TGCAGTGCTAGAACGCAGGGTCTCGCTTTCTTT.